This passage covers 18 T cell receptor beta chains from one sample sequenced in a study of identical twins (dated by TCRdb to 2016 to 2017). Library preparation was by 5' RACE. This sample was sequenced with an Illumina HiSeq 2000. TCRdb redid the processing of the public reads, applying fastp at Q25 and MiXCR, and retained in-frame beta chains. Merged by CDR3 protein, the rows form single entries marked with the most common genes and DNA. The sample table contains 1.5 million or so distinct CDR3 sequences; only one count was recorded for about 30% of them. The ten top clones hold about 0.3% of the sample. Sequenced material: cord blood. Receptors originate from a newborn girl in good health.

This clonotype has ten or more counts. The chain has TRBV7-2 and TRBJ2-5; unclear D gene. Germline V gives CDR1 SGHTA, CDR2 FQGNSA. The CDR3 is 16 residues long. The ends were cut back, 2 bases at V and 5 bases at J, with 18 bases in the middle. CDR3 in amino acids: CASSLILIVSTETQYF. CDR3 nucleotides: TGTGCCAGCAGCTTAATATTAATAGTTTCCACGGAGACCCAGTACTTC.

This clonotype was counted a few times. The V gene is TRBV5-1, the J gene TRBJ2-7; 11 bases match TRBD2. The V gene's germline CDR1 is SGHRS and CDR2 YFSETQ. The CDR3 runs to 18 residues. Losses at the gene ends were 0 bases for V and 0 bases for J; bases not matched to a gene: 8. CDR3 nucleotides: TGCGCCAGCAGCTTGGAAGCTAGCGGGAGGAGAAGCTCCTACGAGCAGTACTTC. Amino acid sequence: CASSLEASGRRSSYEQYF.

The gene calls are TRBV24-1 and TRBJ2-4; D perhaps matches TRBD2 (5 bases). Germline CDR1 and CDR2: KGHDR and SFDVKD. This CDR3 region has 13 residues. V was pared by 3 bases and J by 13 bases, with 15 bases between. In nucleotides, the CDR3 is TGTGCCACCAGTGATGAAACCGGGAAGCGGCAGTACTTC. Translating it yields CATSDETGKRQYF.

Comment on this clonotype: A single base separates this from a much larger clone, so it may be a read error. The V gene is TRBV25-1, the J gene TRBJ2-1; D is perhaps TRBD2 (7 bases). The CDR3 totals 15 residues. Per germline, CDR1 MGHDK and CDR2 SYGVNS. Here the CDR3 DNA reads TGTGCCAGCGGTGAAGGGGGGGCGTTGTACAATGAGCAGTTCTTC. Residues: CASGEGGALYNEQFF.

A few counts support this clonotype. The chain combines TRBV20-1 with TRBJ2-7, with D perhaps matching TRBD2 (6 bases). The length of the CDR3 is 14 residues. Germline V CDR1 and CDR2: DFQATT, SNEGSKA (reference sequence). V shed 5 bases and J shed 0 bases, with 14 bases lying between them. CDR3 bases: TGCAGTGCTGGAACTAGCTTTAACTCCTACGAGCAGTACTTC. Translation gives CSAGTSFNSYEQYF.

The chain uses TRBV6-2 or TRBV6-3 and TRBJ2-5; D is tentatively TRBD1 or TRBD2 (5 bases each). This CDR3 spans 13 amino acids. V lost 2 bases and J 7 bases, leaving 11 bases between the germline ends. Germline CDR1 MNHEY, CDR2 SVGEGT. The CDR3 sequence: CASSYTGPGTQYF. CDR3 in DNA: TGTGCCAGCAGTTACACGGGGCCCGGGACCCAGTACTTC.

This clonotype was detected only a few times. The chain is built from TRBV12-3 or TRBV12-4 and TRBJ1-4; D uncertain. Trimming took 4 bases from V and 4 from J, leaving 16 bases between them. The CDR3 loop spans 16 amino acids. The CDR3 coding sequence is TGTGCCAGCAGTTCCCCCTGGAGGGATGGTAATGAAAAACTGTTTTTT. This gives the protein CASSSPWRDGNEKLFF.

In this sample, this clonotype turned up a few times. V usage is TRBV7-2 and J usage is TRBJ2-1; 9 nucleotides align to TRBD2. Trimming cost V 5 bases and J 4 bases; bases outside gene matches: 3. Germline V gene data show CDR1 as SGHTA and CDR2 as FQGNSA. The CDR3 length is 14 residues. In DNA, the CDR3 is TGTGCCAGCAGCGGGGGACTAGCTTACAATGAGCAGTTCTTC. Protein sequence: CASSGGLAYNEQFF.

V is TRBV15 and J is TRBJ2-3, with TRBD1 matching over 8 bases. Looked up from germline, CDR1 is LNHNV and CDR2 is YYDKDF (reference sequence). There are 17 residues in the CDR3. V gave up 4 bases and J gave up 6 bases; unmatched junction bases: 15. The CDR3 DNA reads TGTGCCACCAGCATATATAAGACCGGGACAGGCGGCGATACGCAGTATTTT. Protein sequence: CATSIYKTGTGGDTQYF.

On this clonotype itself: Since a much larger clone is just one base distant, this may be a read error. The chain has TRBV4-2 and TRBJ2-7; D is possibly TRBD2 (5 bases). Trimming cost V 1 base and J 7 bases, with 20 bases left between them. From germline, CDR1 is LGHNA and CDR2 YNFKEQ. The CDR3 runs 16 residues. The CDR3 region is CASSQGPTGIYNEQYF. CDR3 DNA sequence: TGTGCCAGCAGCCAAGGTCCGACGGGGATCTACAATGAGCAGTACTTC.

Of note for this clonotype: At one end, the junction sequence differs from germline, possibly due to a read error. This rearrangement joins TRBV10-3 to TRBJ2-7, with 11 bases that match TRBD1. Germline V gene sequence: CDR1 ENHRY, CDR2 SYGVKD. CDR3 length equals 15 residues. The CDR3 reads CAISGRTGGSYGQYF. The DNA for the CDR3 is TGTGCCATCAGTGGACGGACAGGGGGCTCCTACGGGCAGTACTTC.

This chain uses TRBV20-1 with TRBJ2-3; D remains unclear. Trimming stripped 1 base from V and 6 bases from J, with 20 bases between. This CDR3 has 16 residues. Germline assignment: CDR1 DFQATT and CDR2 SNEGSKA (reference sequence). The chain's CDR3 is CSARGALKASPDTQYF. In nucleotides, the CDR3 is TGCAGTGCTAGAGGGGCCCTAAAGGCGAGCCCGGATACGCAGTATTTT.

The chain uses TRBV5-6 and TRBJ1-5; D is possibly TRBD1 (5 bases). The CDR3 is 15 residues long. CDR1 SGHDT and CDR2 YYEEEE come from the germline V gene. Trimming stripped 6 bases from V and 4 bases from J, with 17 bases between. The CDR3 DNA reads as TGTGCCAGCACCAATTCAGGGAACCCTAATCAGCCCCAGCATTTT. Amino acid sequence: CASTNSGNPNQPQHF.

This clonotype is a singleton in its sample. The CDR3 loop is CASSQTPDTEAFF. CDR3 sequence (DNA): TGTGCCAGCAGCCAGACGCCGGACACTGAAGCTTTCTTT. The chain has TRBV9 and TRBJ1-1; D not certain. The CDR3 extends over 13 amino acids. Trimming stripped 4 bases from V and 3 bases from J, with 10 bases between. Germline values: CDR1 SGDLS, CDR2 YYNGEE.

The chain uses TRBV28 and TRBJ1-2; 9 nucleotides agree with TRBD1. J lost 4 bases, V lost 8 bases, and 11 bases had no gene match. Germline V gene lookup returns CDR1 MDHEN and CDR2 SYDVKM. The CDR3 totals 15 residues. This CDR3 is CASGSPQGQGYGYTF. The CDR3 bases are TGTGCCAGCGGATCCCCCCAGGGACAGGGCTATGGCTACACCTTC.

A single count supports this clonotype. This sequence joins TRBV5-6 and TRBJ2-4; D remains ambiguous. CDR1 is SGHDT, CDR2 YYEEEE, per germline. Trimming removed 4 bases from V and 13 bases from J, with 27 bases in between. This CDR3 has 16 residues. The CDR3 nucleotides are TGTGCCAGCAGCCTACCACTAAGTCCCCCCTACAATGAGCAGTACTTC. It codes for CASSLPLSPPYNEQYF. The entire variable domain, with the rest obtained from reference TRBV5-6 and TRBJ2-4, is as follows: DAGVTQSPTHLIKTRGQQVTLRCSPKSGHDTVSWYQQALGQGPQFIFQYYEEEERQRGNFPDRFSGHQFPNYSSELNVNALLLGDSALYLCASSLPLSPPYNEQYFGAGTRLSVL.

The CDR3: CASSFPPTRGAEQYF. The CDR3 nucleotides read TGTGCCAGCAGCTTCCCCCCCACCAGAGGGGCCGAGCAGTACTTC. The chain is built from TRBV13 and TRBJ2-7; D might be TRBD1 or TRBD2, each matching 5 bases. The CDR3 is 15 amino acids. V lost 3 bases and J 6 bases, leaving 18 bases between the germline ends. Germline CDR1 is PRHDT and CDR2 is FYEKMQ (reference sequence).

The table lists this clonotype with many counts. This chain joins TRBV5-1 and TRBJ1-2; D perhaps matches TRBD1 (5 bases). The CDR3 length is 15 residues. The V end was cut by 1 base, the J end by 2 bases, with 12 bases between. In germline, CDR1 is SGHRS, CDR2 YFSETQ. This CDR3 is CASSLSAGSNYGYTF. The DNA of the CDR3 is TGCGCCAGCAGCTTGTCCGCAGGGTCCAACTATGGCTACACCTTC.